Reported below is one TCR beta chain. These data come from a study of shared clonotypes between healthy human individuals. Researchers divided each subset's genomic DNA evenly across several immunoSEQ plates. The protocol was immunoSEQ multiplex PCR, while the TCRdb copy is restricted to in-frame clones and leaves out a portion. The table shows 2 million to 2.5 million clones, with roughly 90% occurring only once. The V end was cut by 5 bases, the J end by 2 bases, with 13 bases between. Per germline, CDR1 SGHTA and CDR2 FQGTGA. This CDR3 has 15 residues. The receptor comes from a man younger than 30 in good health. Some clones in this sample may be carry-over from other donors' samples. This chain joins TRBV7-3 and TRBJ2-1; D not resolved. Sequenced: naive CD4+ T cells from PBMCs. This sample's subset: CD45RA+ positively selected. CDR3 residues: CASSLLGSTYNEQFF. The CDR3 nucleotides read TGTGCCAGCAGCCTCTTAGGGTCGACCTACAATGAGCAGTTCTTC.